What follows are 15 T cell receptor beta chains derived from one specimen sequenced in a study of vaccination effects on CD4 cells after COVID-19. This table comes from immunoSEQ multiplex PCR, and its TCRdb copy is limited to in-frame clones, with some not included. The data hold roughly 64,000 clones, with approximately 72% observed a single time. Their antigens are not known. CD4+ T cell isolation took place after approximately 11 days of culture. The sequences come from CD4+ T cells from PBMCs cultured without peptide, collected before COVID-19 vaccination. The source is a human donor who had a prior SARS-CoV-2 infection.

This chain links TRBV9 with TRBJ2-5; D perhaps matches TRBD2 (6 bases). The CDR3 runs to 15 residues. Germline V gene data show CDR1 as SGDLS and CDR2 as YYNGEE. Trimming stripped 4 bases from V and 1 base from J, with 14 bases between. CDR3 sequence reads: CASSRQGTRQETQYF. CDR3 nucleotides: TGTGCCAGCAGCAGACAAGGGACTCGCCAAGAGACCCAGTACTTC.

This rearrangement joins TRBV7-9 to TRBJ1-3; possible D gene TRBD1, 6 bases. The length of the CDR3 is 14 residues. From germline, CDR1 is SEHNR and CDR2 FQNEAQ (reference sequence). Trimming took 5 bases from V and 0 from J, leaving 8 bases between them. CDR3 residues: CASSQDSSGNTIYF. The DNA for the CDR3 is TGTGCCAGCAGCCAGGACAGCTCTGGAAACACCATATATTTT.

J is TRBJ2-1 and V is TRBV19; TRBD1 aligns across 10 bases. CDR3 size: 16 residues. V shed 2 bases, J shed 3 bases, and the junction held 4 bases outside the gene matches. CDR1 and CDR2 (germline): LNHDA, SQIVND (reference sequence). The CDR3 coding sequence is TGTGCCAGTAGTATAATGACAGGGGGCTTCTACAATGAGCAGTTCTTC. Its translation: CASSIMTGGFYNEQFF. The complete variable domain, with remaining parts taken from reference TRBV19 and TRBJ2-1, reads DGGITQSPKYLFRKEGQNVTLSCEQNLNHDAMYWYRQDPGQGLRLIYYSQIVNDFQKGDIAEGYSVSREKKESFPLTVTSAQKNPTAFYLCASSIMTGGFYNEQFFGPGTRLTVL.

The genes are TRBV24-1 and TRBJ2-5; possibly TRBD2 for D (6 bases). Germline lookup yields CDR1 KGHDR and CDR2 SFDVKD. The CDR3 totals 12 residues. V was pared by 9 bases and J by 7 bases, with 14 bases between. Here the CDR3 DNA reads TGTGCCACCGGGACTTCCTGGGGGACCCAGTACTTC. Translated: CATGTSWGTQYF.

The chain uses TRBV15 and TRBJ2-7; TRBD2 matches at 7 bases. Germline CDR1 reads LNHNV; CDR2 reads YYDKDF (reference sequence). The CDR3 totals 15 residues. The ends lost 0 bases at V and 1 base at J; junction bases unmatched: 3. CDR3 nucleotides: TGTGCCACCAGCAGAGAGCAAGCGGGATCCTACGAGCAGTACTTC. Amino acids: CATSREQAGSYEQYF.

The CDR3 DNA is TGTGCCAGCAGTTACTCAGGGGGATCGAGTGAGCAGTACTTC. This encodes CASSYSGGSSEQYF. The V and J genes are TRBV6-2 or TRBV6-3 and TRBJ2-7, with D tentatively TRBD1 (6 bases). The V and J ends lost 0 bases and 7 bases respectively, with 13 bases between them. CDR3 length: 14 amino acids. Germline CDR1 reads MNHEY; CDR2 reads SVGEGT.

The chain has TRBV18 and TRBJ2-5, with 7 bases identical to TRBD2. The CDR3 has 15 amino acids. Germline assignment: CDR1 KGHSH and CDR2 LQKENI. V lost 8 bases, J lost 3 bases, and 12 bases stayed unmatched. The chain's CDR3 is CASGTSTSWKETQYF. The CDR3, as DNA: TGTGCCAGCGGGACTTCGACTAGCTGGAAAGAGACCCAGTACTTC.

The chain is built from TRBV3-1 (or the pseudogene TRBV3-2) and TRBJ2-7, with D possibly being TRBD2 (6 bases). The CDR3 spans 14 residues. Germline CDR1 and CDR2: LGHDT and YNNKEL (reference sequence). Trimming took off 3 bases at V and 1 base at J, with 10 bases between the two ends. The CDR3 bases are TGTGCCAGCAGCCACCCGACTAGGTCCTACGAGCAGTACTTC. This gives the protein CASSHPTRSYEQYF.

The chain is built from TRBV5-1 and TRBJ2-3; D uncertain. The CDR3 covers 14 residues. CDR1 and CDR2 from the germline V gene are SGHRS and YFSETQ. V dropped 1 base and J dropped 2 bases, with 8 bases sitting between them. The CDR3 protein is CASSLLNPTDTQYF. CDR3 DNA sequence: TGCGCCAGCAGCTTGCTCAACCCCACAGATACGCAGTATTTT.

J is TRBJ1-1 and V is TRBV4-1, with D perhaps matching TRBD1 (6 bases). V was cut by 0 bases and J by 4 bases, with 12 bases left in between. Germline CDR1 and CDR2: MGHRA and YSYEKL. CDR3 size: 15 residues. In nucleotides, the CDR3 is TGCGCCAGCAGCCAAGAGCCATACAGGGTCACTGAAGCTTTCTTT. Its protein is CASSQEPYRVTEAFF.

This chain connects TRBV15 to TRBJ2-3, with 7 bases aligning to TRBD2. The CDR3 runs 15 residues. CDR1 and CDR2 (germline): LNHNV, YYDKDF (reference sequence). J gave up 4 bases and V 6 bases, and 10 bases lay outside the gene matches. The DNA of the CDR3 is TGTGCCACCAGGGCGGGCGGGAGAGGATCAGATACGCAGTATTTT. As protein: CATRAGGRGSDTQYF.

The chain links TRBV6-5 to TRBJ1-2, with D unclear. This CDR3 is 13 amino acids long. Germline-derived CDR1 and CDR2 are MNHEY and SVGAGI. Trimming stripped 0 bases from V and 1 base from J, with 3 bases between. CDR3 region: CASSYSYNYGYTF. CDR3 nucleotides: TGTGCCAGCAGTTACTCGTATAACTATGGCTACACCTTC.

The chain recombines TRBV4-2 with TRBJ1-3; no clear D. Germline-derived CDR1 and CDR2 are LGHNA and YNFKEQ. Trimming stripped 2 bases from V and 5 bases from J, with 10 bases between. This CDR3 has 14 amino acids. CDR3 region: CASSQNRNRNTIYF. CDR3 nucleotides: TGTGCCAGCAGCCAAAACAGAAACAGAAACACCATATATTTT.

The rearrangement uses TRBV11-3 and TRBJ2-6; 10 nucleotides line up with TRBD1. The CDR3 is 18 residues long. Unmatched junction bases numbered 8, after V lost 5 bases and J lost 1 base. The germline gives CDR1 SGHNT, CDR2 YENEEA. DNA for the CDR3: TGTGCCAGCAGCCCGTGGGACAGGGGTAGTTCTGGGGCCAACGTCCTGACTTTC. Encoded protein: CASSPWDRGSSGANVLTF.

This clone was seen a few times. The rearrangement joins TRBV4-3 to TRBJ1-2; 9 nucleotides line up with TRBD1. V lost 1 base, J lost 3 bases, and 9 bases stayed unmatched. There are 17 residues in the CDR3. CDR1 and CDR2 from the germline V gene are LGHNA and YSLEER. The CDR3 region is CASSQVTGTGTDYGYTF. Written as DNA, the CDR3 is TGCGCCAGCAGCCAAGTTACCGGGACAGGGACCGACTATGGCTACACCTTC.